This T cell receptor (beta chain) came from a study of blood T cell repertoires in COVID-19. Turning to the study itself: Samples taken during acute and convalescent COVID-19 were collected in the United States, Italy and Spain.

The CDR3 has 13 residues. J gave up 9 bases and V 2 bases, and 6 bases lay outside the gene matches. Germline CDR1 is LNHDA and CDR2 is SQIVND (reference sequence). This clone was seen a handful of times. TCRdb keeps only in-frame clones here, not all; method: immunoSEQ multiplex PCR. This sample has 270,000 or so clones, with roughly 80% found just once. The receptor was isolated from a woman aged 45-59 years who had recovered from COVID-19. The V and J genes are TRBV19 and TRBJ1-2; 7 bases map to TRBD1. The specimen sequenced was peripheral blood. CDR3 sequence reads: CASSIRQQGSYTF. DNA for the CDR3: TGTGCCAGTAGTATACGGCAACAGGGGAGCTACACCTTC.